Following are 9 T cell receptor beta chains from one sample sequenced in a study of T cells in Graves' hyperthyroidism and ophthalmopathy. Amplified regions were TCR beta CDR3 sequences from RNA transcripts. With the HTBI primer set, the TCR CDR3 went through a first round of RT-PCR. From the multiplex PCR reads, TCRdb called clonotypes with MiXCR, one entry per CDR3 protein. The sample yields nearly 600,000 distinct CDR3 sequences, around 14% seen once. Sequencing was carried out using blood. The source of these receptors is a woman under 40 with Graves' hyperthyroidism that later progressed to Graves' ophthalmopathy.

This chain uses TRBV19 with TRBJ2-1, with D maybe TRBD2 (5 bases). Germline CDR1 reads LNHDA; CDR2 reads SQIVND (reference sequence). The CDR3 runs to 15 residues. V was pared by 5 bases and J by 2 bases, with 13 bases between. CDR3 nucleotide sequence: TGTGCCAGTAGTCTATATCGGGGAACCTACAATGAGCAGTTCTTC. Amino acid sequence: CASSLYRGTYNEQFF.

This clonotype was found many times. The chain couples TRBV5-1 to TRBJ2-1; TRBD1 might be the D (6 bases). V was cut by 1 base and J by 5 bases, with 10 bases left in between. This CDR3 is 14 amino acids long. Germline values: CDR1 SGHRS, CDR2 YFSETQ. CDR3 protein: CASSLRDNNNEQFF. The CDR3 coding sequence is TGCGCCAGCAGCTTGCGGGACAACAACAATGAGCAGTTCTTC.

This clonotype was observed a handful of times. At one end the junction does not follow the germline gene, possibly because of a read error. The CDR3: CASNEGGTYQEAQYF. The DNA of the CDR3 is TGTGCCAGCAATGAAGGGGGCACCTACCAAGAGGCCCAGTACTTC. The chain is built from TRBV28 and TRBJ2-5; 7 nucleotides match TRBD1. Germline V gives CDR1 MDHEN, CDR2 SYDVKM. CDR3 size: 15 residues. Full variable domain (rest looked up from reference TRBV28 and TRBJ2-5): DVKVTQSSRYLVKRTGEKVFLECVQDMDHENMFWYRQDPGLGLRLIYFSYDVKMKEKGDIPEGYSVSREKKERFSLILESASTNQTSMYLCASNEGGTYQEAQYFGPGTRLLVL.

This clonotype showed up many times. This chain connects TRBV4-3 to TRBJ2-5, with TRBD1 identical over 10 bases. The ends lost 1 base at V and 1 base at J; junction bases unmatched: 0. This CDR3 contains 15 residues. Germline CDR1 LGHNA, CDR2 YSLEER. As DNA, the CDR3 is TGCGCCAGCAGCCAAGGGACAGGGGGCCAAGAGACCCAGTACTTC. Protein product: CASSQGTGGQETQYF.

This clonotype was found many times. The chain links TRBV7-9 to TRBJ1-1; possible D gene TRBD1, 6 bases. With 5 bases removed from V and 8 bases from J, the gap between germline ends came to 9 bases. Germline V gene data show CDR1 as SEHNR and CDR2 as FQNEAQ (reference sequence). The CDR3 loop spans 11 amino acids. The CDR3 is CASSSTGEAFF. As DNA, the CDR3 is TGTGCCAGCAGCAGCACAGGGGAAGCTTTCTTT.

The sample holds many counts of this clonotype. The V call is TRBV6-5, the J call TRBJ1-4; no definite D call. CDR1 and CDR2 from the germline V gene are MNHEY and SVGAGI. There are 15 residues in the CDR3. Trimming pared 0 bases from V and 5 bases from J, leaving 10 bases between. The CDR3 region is CASSYSAQPNEKLFF. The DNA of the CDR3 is TGTGCCAGCAGTTACTCGGCGCAGCCAAATGAAAAACTGTTTTTT.

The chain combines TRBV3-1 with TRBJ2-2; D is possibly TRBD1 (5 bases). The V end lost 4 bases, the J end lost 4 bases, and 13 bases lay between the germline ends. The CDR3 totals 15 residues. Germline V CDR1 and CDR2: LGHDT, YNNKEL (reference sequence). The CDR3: CASSRLDQGTGELFF. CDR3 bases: TGTGCCAGCAGCCGACTTGATCAGGGCACCGGGGAGCTGTTTTTT.

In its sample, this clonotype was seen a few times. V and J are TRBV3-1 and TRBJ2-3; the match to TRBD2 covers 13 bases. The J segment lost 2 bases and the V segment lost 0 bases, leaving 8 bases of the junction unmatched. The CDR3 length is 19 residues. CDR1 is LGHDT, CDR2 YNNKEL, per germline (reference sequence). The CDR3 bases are TGTGCCAGCAGCCAAGATTGGAGACTAGCGGGAGGAACCACAGATACGCAGTATTTT. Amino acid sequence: CASSQDWRLAGGTTDTQYF.

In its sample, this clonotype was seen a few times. The CDR3 DNA reads TGTGCCAGCTCACCACGCTCCAGGGGTGGACAAGAGACCCAGTACTTC. This codes for CASSPRSRGGQETQYF. The rearrangement joins TRBV18 to TRBJ2-5, with a possible D match to TRBD1 (6 bases). Trimming stripped 1 base from V and 2 bases from J, with 14 bases between. This CDR3 contains 16 residues. Germline V lookup: CDR1 KGHSH, CDR2 LQKENI.